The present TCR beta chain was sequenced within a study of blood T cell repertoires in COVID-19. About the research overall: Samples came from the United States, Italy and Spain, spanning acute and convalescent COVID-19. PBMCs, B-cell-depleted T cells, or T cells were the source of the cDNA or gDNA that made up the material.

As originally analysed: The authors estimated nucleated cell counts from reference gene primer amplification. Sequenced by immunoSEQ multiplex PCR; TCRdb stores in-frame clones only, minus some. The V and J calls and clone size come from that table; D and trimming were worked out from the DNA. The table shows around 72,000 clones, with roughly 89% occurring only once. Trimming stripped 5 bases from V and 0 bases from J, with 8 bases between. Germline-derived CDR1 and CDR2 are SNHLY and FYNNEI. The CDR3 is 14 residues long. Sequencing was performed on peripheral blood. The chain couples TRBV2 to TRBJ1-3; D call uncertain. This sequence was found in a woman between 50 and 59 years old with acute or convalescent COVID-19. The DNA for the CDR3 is TGTGCCAGCAGTTATTTGAGCTCTGGAAACACCATATATTTT. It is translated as CASSYLSSGNTIYF.